The sample holds one count of the clone carrying this T cell receptor (beta chain). This entry comes from a study of CD8+ T cells in alopecia areata. The sequencing template was cDNA reverse transcribed from extracted RNA. TCRdb's table, derived via immunoSEQ multiplex PCR, lists solely in-frame clones and lacks some. Seen here are over 150,000 clones, about 61% observed once, and the top ten hold approximately 4.9%. The clonotype originates from a human donor in good health. The sample comprised CD8+ T cells sorted from blood.

CDR3 bases: TGCAGCGTCCTACGGGGTGCCGGGGAGCTGTTTTTT. Encoded protein: CSVLRGAGELFF. The chain uses TRBV29-1 and TRBJ2-2; perhaps TRBD2 as D (5 bases). V dropped 6 bases and J dropped 6 bases, with 11 bases sitting between them. Germline V gene sequence: CDR1 SQVTM, CDR2 ANQGSEA. The CDR3 loop spans 12 amino acids.